The 6 T cell receptor beta chains below were found in one sample sequenced in a study of radiation and T cells in renal cell carcinoma. Using immunoSEQ multiplex PCR, the repertoire was profiled, and TCRdb retains in-frame clones only, with some absent. Of 10,000 to 15,000 clones listed, roughly 65% were seen once; the top ten hold under 20%. Treatment here: treatment-naive control, cytoreductive nephrectomy. The starting material was tumor tissue, obtained from a patient whose treatment was nephrectomy without radiotherapy. These receptors were obtained from a woman at least 80 years old with renal cell carcinoma.

This clone came up a few times. The chain combines TRBV9 with TRBJ1-1, with 9 bases that match TRBD1. Per germline, CDR1 SGDLS and CDR2 YYNGEE. CDR3 length: 14 amino acids. Germline trimming cut 4 bases from V and 3 bases from J; bases unmatched to any gene: 4. The CDR3 DNA sequence: TGTGCCAGCAGCCCTCGGACAGGGGACACTGAAGCTTTCTTT. The encoded protein is CASSPRTGDTEAFF.

The V gene is TRBV28, the J gene TRBJ1-1; D perhaps matches TRBD1 (5 bases). V dropped 6 bases and J dropped 6 bases, with 11 bases sitting between them. The CDR3 totals 12 residues. The germline V gene encodes CDR1 MDHEN and CDR2 SYDVKM. The DNA of the CDR3 is TGTGCCAGCAGGGGGCCATTGTCTGAAGCTTTCTTT. This codes for CASRGPLSEAFF.

The chain uses TRBV7-2 and TRBJ2-5; a possible D gene is TRBD2 (6 bases). V lost 5 bases, J lost 5 bases, and 15 bases lay in between. Germline values: CDR1 SGHTA, CDR2 FQGNSA. This CDR3 contains 14 residues. CDR3 nucleotides: TGTGCCAGCAGCCTCCGGCGGGGTAGCGAGACCCAGTACTTC. It encodes CASSLRRGSETQYF.

This clone is labeled medium-sized. This chain links TRBV7-6 with TRBJ1-2, with D perhaps matching TRBD1 (5 bases). The CDR3 covers 14 residues. Per germline, CDR1 SGHVS and CDR2 FNYEAQ. V lost 1 base, J lost 4 bases, and 10 bases lay in between. The CDR3 DNA sequence: TGTGCCAGCAGCTTAGAGCCAGGGAGCTATGGCTACACCTTC. Translating it yields CASSLEPGSYGYTF.

V gene TRBV23-1 combines with J gene TRBJ1-1; 9 bases are a match to TRBD1. TRBV23-1 is an open reading frame whose function is uncertain. The V and J ends lost 4 bases and 0 bases, in that order; junction bases with no gene match: 9. The CDR3 is 17 amino acids. DNA for the CDR3: TGCGCCAGCAGTCCCAACCTGGGACAGGGTGTGAACACTGAAGCTTTCTTT. As protein: CASSPNLGQGVNTEAFF.

The chain joins TRBV5-6 to TRBJ1-3, with no clear D. This CDR3 spans 14 amino acids. Germline V gene data show CDR1 as SGHDT and CDR2 as YYEEEE. Deletions cut 2 bases from V and 0 bases from J, with 6 bases between. Written as DNA, the CDR3 is TGTGCCAGCAGCTTAGAGTTCTCTGGAAACACCATATATTTT. It yields the protein CASSLEFSGNTIYF. Looking up the rest from reference TRBV5-6 and TRBJ1-3 gives the full variable domain: DAGVTQSPTHLIKTRGQQVTLRCSPKSGHDTVSWYQQALGQGPQFIFQYYEEEERQRGNFPDRFSGHQFPNYSSELNVNALLLGDSALYLCASSLEFSGNTIYFGEGSWLTVV.